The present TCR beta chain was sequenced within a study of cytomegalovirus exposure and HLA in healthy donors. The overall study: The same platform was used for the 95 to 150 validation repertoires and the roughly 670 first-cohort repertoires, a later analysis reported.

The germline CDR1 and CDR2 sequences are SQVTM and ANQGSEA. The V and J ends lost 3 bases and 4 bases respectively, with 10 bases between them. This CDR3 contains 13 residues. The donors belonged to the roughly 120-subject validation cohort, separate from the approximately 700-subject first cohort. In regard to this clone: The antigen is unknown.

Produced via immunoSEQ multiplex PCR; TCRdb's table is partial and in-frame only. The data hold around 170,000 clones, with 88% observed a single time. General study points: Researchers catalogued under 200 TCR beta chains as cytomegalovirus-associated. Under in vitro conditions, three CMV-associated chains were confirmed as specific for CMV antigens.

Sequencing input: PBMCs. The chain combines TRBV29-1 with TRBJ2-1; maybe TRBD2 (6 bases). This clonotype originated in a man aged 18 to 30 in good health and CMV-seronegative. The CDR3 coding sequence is TGCAGCGTTGATCGCGGGGTATACAATGAGCAGTTCTTC. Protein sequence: CSVDRGVYNEQFF.